One and the same sample provided the 15 T cell receptor beta chains below, sequenced in a study of identical twins. One entry per CDR3 protein, called by TCRdb with MiXCR from the 5' RACE reads. Of 500,000 to 550,000 distinct CDR3 sequences listed, 20% to 25% are singletons. The same specimen was also included in a second study, on yellow fever vaccine responses in identical twins.

The sample was CD4+ T cells sorted from blood. The receptors here all came from a woman between 18 and 29 years old in good health.

This sequence joins TRBV4-1 and TRBJ2-2, with 7 bases matching TRBD1. Per the germline V gene, CDR1 is MGHRA and CDR2 is YSYEKL. V lost 3 bases and J lost 8; bases outside the gene matches: 12. This CDR3 contains 16 residues. This CDR3 reads CASSQPGTVLAGELFF. In DNA, the CDR3 is TGCGCCAGCAGCCAGCCAGGGACAGTCCTGGCGGGGGAGCTGTTTTTT.

The sample holds many counts of this clonotype. The chain joins TRBV9 to TRBJ2-1; 14 bases map to TRBD2. V lost 5 bases to trimming and J lost 7 bases; unmatched junction nucleotides: 5. CDR3 length: 15 residues. Per the germline V gene, CDR1 is SGDLS and CDR2 is YYNGEE. The CDR3, as DNA: TGTGCCAGCAGTCCGGGACTAGCGGGAGTGAATGAGCAGTTCTTC. Translation gives CASSPGLAGVNEQFF.

The genes are TRBV12-3 or TRBV12-4 and TRBJ2-3; 9 bases are shared with TRBD1. V lost 7 bases, J lost 1 base, and 3 bases stayed unmatched. This CDR3 contains 14 residues. The CDR3 reads CASTRTGGTDTQYF. The CDR3 DNA sequence: TGTGCCAGCACCAGGACAGGGGGCACAGATACGCAGTATTTT.

The chain couples TRBV10-3 to TRBJ2-1; 11 bases fit TRBD2. With V trimmed by 6 bases and J by 3 bases, 4 bases remained unmatched. This CDR3 spans 15 amino acids. Looked up from germline, CDR1 is ENHRY and CDR2 is SYGVKD. DNA for the CDR3: TGTGCCATCAGCCCCCTAGCGGGGGGCTACAATGAGCAGTTCTTC. Its translation is CAISPLAGGYNEQFF.

This rearrangement joins TRBV5-4 to TRBJ1-1; 8 nucleotides match TRBD1. Trimming removed 4 bases from V and 5 bases from J; junction bases left unmatched: 7. CDR3 length: 14 residues. Germline-derived CDR1 and CDR2 are SGHNT and YYREEE (reference sequence). The CDR3 loop reads CASSATGETTEAFF. The CDR3 region has the DNA TGTGCCAGCAGCGCGACAGGGGAGACTACTGAAGCTTTCTTT.

This chain uses TRBV7-9 with TRBJ2-1; D unclear. V lost 5 bases and J 9 bases, leaving 11 bases between the germline ends. The CDR3 has 12 residues. Germline lookup yields CDR1 SEHNR and CDR2 FQNEAQ (reference sequence). As DNA, the CDR3 is TGTGCCAGCAGCCCCCGCTTTTCTGAGCAGTTCTTC. This codes for CASSPRFSEQFF.

V usage is TRBV12-3 or TRBV12-4 and J usage is TRBJ2-1; D is uncertain. With 7 bases removed from V and 7 bases from J, the gap between germline ends came to 14 bases. This CDR3 is 13 amino acids long. The CDR3 DNA reads as TGTGCCAGCAACTCCGAGCTAGGGAATGAGCAGTTCTTC. This translates into CASNSELGNEQFF.

The rearrangement joins TRBV20-1 to TRBJ2-1, with 10 bases matching TRBD2. The V gene's germline CDR1 is DFQATT and CDR2 SNEGSKA (reference sequence). This CDR3 is 19 amino acids long. The V segment lost 3 bases and the J segment 0 bases; nucleotides outside the gene matches: 14. CDR3 residues: CSARSYDRLAGSSYNEQFF. CDR3 sequence (DNA): TGCAGTGCTAGGTCATATGACCGACTAGCGGGCAGCTCCTACAATGAGCAGTTCTTC.

The rearrangement links TRBV3-1 to TRBJ2-3; 7 positions agree with TRBD1. The germline gives CDR1 LGHDT, CDR2 YNNKEL (reference sequence). V was pared by 6 bases and J by 4 bases, with 10 bases of the junction left unmatched. The CDR3 is 15 amino acids. The CDR3 nucleotides are TGTGCCAGCAGTTCACGAGACAGGGTTTCAGATACGCAGTATTTT. It translates to CASSSRDRVSDTQYF.

This clonotype was seen a few times. V is TRBV11-3 and J is TRBJ2-1; 10 bases map to TRBD2. V was pared by 5 bases and J by 4 bases, with 8 bases of the junction left unmatched. This CDR3 has 16 residues. Germline CDR1 SGHNT, CDR2 YENEEA. The CDR3 is CASSDLTSGYYNEQFF. The CDR3 DNA reads TGTGCCAGCAGCGACCTGACTAGCGGGTATTACAATGAGCAGTTCTTC. Full variable domain (rest looked up from reference TRBV11-3 and TRBJ2-1): EAGVVQSPRYKIIEKKQPVAFWCNPISGHNTLYWYLQNLGQGPELLIRYENEEAVDDSQLPKDRFSAERLKGVDSTLKIQPAELGDSAVYLCASSDLTSGYYNEQFFGPGTRLTVL.

This clonotype was detected only a few times. This chain joins TRBV20-1 and TRBJ2-2, with no clear D. V lost 3 bases and J 9 bases, leaving 8 bases between the germline ends. The CDR3 is made up of 11 amino acids. Germline lookup yields CDR1 DFQATT and CDR2 SNEGSKA (reference sequence). The CDR3 DNA reads TGCAGTGCTAGTTCAAACCGGGAGCTGTTTTTT. It codes for CSASSNRELFF.

The V call is TRBV12-3 or TRBV12-4, the J call TRBJ2-3; D not certain. V was cut by 6 bases and J by 6 bases, with 13 bases left in between. The CDR3 runs to 13 residues. The CDR3 nucleotides are TGTGCCAGCAGCCCCACCCAGTTGGATACGCAGTATTTT. Amino acid sequence: CASSPTQLDTQYF.

This clonotype has a handful of counts. The chain joins TRBV5-1 to TRBJ2-2, with D hard to call. CDR3 length equals 14 residues. The V gene's germline CDR1 is SGHRS and CDR2 YFSETQ. The V gene lost 4 bases and the J gene lost 3 bases, with 10 bases spanning the gap. In nucleotides, the CDR3 is TGCGCCAGCAGCGAAACTACTTACACCGGGGAGCTGTTTTTT. It yields the protein CASSETTYTGELFF.

A few counts support this clonotype. The J gene is TRBJ2-2, the V gene TRBV7-2; 7 bases are a match to TRBD1. V shed 6 bases, J shed 7 bases, and the junction held 8 bases outside the gene matches. The CDR3 is 14 amino acids. Germline loops: CDR1 SGHTA, CDR2 FQGNSA. CDR3 sequence reads: CASSLTGIGGELFF. The CDR3 bases are TGTGCCAGCAGTCTGACAGGGATCGGCGGGGAGCTGTTTTTT.

The V call is TRBV7-2, the J call TRBJ1-1; weak D call: TRBD1 (5 bases). This CDR3 is 14 amino acids long. V was shortened by 1 base and J by 4 bases, with 10 bases between the two germline ends. Germline V gene lookup returns CDR1 SGHTA and CDR2 FQGNSA. The CDR3 spells CASSLDGGGTEAFF. The CDR3 nucleotides are TGTGCCAGCAGCTTAGATGGTGGGGGCACTGAAGCTTTCTTT.